Presented here are 22 T cell receptor beta chains from one specimen sequenced in a study of regulatory T cells in long-lasting Graves disease. Described time point: persistent/refractory GD, antithyroid drugs over 5 years with positive TRAb. The TCR library was prepared using RNA isolated from PBMCs. HTBI primers from iRepertoire and Arm-PCR of CDR3 regions yielded the TCR beta libraries. From the multiplex PCR reads, TCRdb called clonotypes with MiXCR, one entry per CDR3 protein. The table has some 340,000 distinct CDR3 sequences, less than 30% seen once; the top ten hold less than 30%. The sample in question was peripheral blood mononuclear cells (PBMCs), obtained when the disease was refractory, from a patient treated with antithyroid drugs. Receptors originate from a woman in her 40s with Graves disease.

J is TRBJ2-2 and V is TRBV20-1; D might be TRBD1 (6 bases). The CDR3 loop spans 14 amino acids. CDR1 is DFQATT, CDR2 SNEGSKA, per germline (reference sequence). The V end lost 4 bases, the J end lost 1 base, and 10 bases lay between the germline ends. CDR3 DNA sequence: TGCAGTGCTAACAGGGATGGGAACACCGGGGAGCTGTTTTTT. This gives the protein CSANRDGNTGELFF.

At least ten counts were recorded for this clonotype. The chain joins TRBV28 to TRBJ1-3; D remains ambiguous. V was pared by 1 base and J by 8 bases, with 3 bases between. Per germline, CDR1 MDHEN and CDR2 SYDVKM. The CDR3 spans 11 residues. The CDR3: CASSLSDTIYF. The CDR3 nucleotides read TGTGCCAGCAGTTTATCGGACACCATATATTTT.

This rearrangement joins TRBV20-1 to TRBJ2-7, with a weak D call TRBD2 (6 bases). CDR1 is DFQATT, CDR2 SNEGSKA, per germline (reference sequence). The CDR3 spans 12 residues. Trimming took off 7 bases at V and 4 bases at J, with 14 bases between the two ends. The DNA for the CDR3 is TGCAGTGGTGGCGGGGTGGAATACGAGCAGTACTTC. Translating it yields CSGGGVEYEQYF.

This clonotype was seen at least ten times. This sequence joins TRBV7-2 and TRBJ2-5; 10 nucleotides align to TRBD2. The germline gives CDR1 SGHTA, CDR2 FQGNSA. V trimming: 4 bases; J trimming: 1 base; junction bases outside the gene matches: 6. The length of the CDR3 is 16 residues. CDR3 residues: CASSYTSGNPQETQYF. The CDR3 DNA is TGTGCCAGCAGCTACACTAGCGGGAATCCCCAAGAGACCCAGTACTTC.

The chain is built from TRBV19 and TRBJ2-5; D remains ambiguous. V was cut by 6 bases and J by 0 bases, with 14 bases left in between. From germline, CDR1 is LNHDA and CDR2 SQIVND (reference sequence). This CDR3 spans 15 amino acids. The CDR3 nucleotides are TGTGCCAGTAGAATGAATCCAACCTACCAAGAGACCCAGTACTTC. Translated: CASRMNPTYQETQYF.

The rearrangement uses TRBV3-1 and TRBJ2-7, with D uncertain. CDR3 length: 14 amino acids. V gave up 3 bases and J gave up 1 base, with 10 bases separating them. Germline values: CDR1 LGHDT, CDR2 YNNKEL (reference sequence). The CDR3, as DNA: TGTGCCAGCAGCCAGTTCGGGCCATCCTACGAGCAGTACTTC. This sequence encodes CASSQFGPSYEQYF.

The chain joins TRBV19 to TRBJ2-2; D uncertain. V dropped 6 bases and J dropped 8 bases, with 10 bases sitting between them. This CDR3 is built from 12 residues. The germline gives CDR1 LNHDA, CDR2 SQIVND (reference sequence). The CDR3, as DNA: TGTGCCAGTAGGTTCTCACTGGGGGAGCTGTTTTTT. Protein product: CASRFSLGELFF.

The chain is built from TRBV28 and TRBJ2-1; D is unclear. V lost 7 bases to trimming and J lost 8 bases, with 9 bases between them. The germline gives CDR1 MDHEN, CDR2 SYDVKM. The CDR3 length is 11 residues. The CDR3, as DNA: TGTGCCAGCACTGATTTGTATGAGCAGTTCTTC. The encoded protein is CASTDLYEQFF.

This clonotype has ten or more counts. The V gene is TRBV24-1, the J gene TRBJ1-4, with a possible D match to TRBD1 (5 bases). Deletions cut 4 bases from V and 0 bases from J, with 8 bases between. The germline CDR1 and CDR2 sequences are KGHDR and SFDVKD. The CDR3 is 15 residues long. The CDR3 spells CATSEGTATNEKLFF. For the CDR3, the DNA is TGTGCCACCAGTGAGGGGACGGCAACTAATGAAAAACTGTTTTTT.

This clonotype was seen at least ten times. The chain joins TRBV11-2 to TRBJ2-7; tentative D call: TRBD2 (6 bases). This CDR3 has 15 amino acids. Germline CDR1 and CDR2: SGHAT and FQNNGV. V was shortened by 0 bases and J by 2 bases, with 11 bases between the two germline ends. CDR3 bases: TGTGCCAGCAGCTTAGATGTGGCTAGCGCCTACGAGCAGTACTTC. Its translation: CASSLDVASAYEQYF.

The genes are TRBV5-1 and TRBJ2-5, with TRBD2 matching 8 bases. Trimming took 5 bases from V and 1 from J; bases not matched to a gene: 7. The CDR3 covers 15 residues. Germline V gene lookup returns CDR1 SGHRS and CDR2 YFSETQ. The CDR3 DNA follows: TGCGCCAGCAGGGCCTCCGGGACTAGCCAAGAGACCCAGTACTTC. This encodes CASRASGTSQETQYF. Supplemented by reference TRBV5-1 and TRBJ2-5, the full variable domain reads KAGVTQTPRYLIKTRGQQVTLSCSPISGHRSVSWYQQTPGQGLQFLFEYFSETQRNKGNFPGRFSGRQFSNSRSEMNVSTLELGDSALYLCASRASGTSQETQYFGPGTRLLVL.

This clonotype occurred many times. CDR3 loop: CSVEDPLGQYF. DNA for the CDR3: TGCAGCGTTGAAGATCCCCTGGGCCAGTACTTC. The V and J genes are TRBV29-1 and TRBJ2-5; no clear D. The CDR3 spans 11 residues. Germline-derived CDR1 and CDR2 are SQVTM and ANQGSEA. V lost 0 bases and J lost 10, with 9 bases in between.

The chain joins TRBV10-3 to TRBJ1-1, with 8 nucleotides matching TRBD1. Germline CDR1 reads ENHRY; CDR2 reads SYGVKD. Losses at the gene ends were 6 bases for V and 4 bases for J; bases not matched to a gene: 4. The CDR3 totals 13 residues. This CDR3 is CAIRTGGSTEAFF. DNA of the CDR3: TGTGCCATCAGAACAGGGGGGAGCACTGAAGCTTTCTTT.

The chain is built from TRBV6-1 and TRBJ1-3; D is possibly TRBD1 (6 bases). Germline assignment: CDR1 MNHNS and CDR2 SASEGT. The CDR3 runs 14 residues. V was pared by 7 bases and J by 3 bases, with 13 bases between. In nucleotides, the CDR3 is TGTGCCAGCATTAAGGGGGTTGGTGGAAACACCATATATTTT. Residues: CASIKGVGGNTIYF.

V is TRBV7-9 and J is TRBJ2-5; D gene uncertain. Germline V CDR1 and CDR2: SEHNR, FQNEAQ (reference sequence). Trimming took off 3 bases at V and 1 base at J, with 12 bases between the two ends. This CDR3 region has 15 residues. The CDR3 nucleotides are TGTGCCAGCAGCTTCGGGCCCAGCGTCCAAGAGACCCAGTACTTC. Encoded protein: CASSFGPSVQETQYF.

The V call is TRBV30, the J call TRBJ1-2, with a possible D match to TRBD1 (5 bases). Trimming took 7 bases from V and 8 from J, leaving 17 bases between them. The germline gives CDR1 GTSNPN, CDR2 SVGIG (reference sequence). The CDR3 runs 12 residues. CDR3 DNA sequence: TGTGCCTTGGAATGGGACGCCGAGGGCTACACCTTC. Its protein product is CALEWDAEGYTF.

V is TRBV19 and J is TRBJ1-5; D is undetermined. V was pared by 7 bases and J by 6 bases, with 10 bases between. Germline V CDR1 and CDR2: LNHDA, SQIVND (reference sequence). This CDR3 comprises 12 residues. As DNA, the CDR3 is TGTGCCAGTACTCCAGCAGGTCAGCCCCAGCATTTT. Translated, it gives CASTPAGQPQHF. Combining the CDR3 with reference TRBV19 and TRBJ1-5 gives the whole variable domain DGGITQSPKYLFRKEGQNVTLSCEQNLNHDAMYWYRQDPGQGLRLIYYSQIVNDFQKGDIAEGYSVSREKKESFPLTVTSAQKNPTAFYLCASTPAGQPQHFGDGTRLSIL.

Worth noting for this clonotype: This may be a read error, as it is one base from a much larger clone. The missing conserved phenylalanine or tryptophan at the end of this CDR3 makes a read error likely. V gene TRBV12-3 or TRBV12-4 combines with J gene TRBJ2-6, with 7 bases lining up with TRBD2. V gave up 3 bases and J gave up 1 base; unmatched junction bases: 9. The CDR3 runs to 18 residues. As DNA, the CDR3 is TGTGCCAGCAGTTTCCGGCGGGAGATGGGGTCTGGGGCCAACGTCCTGACTTAC. Translated: CASSFRREMGSGANVLTY.

Only one count was recorded for this clonotype. This may be a read error, as it is one base from a much larger clone. This chain uses TRBV7-2 with TRBJ2-5, with D perhaps TRBD1 or TRBD2 (5 bases each). This CDR3 comprises 15 residues. Germline CDR1 reads SGHTA; CDR2 reads FQGNSA. This chain's CDR3 is CVSSLRGDHQETQYF. CDR3 bases: TGTGTCAGCAGCTTAAGGGGAGACCACCAAGAGACCCAGTACTTC.

The chain couples TRBV13 to TRBJ2-2; perhaps TRBD2 as D (5 bases). Germline CDR1 PRHDT, CDR2 FYEKMQ (reference sequence). The V and J ends lost 2 bases and 2 bases respectively, with 12 bases between them. The CDR3 has 16 residues. Here the CDR3 reads CASSLRPGSNTGELFF. In DNA form, the CDR3 reads TGTGCCAGCAGCTTAAGGCCGGGATCCAACACCGGGGAGCTGTTTTTT.

This sequence joins TRBV25-1 and TRBJ2-2, with D maybe TRBD2 (6 bases). CDR3 size: 14 residues. In germline, CDR1 is MGHDK, CDR2 SYGVNS. V lost 8 bases and J 4 bases, leaving 14 bases between the germline ends. The CDR3 loop reads CASSRDFFTGELFF. The CDR3 region has the DNA TGTGCCAGCTCCCGGGACTTCTTCACCGGGGAGCTGTTTTTT.

Worth noting for this clonotype: Given a much more abundant clone one base away, this may be a read error. The rearrangement links TRBV12-3 or TRBV12-4 to TRBJ2-5; perhaps TRBD1 as D (5 bases). There are 12 residues in the CDR3. V lost 2 bases, J lost 14 bases, and 15 bases lay in between. CDR3 protein: CASSLRGQAFYF. In DNA, the CDR3 is TGTGCCAGCAGTTTAAGGGGCCAGGCCTTTTACTTC.